This T cell receptor (beta chain) was sequenced during a study of control samples from healthy donors and cancer patients. This clone was detected a few times. CDR3 size: 15 residues. Germline values: CDR1 SGDLS, CDR2 YYNGEE. Trimming cost V 3 bases and J 4 bases; bases outside gene matches: 6. Profiling relied on immunoSEQ multiplex PCR, and the TCRdb table lists in-frame clones only, not all of them. The table has under 150,000 clones, around nine tenths seen once. The chain recombines TRBV9 with TRBJ2-1, with 8 bases lining up with TRBD2. Specimen: blood. The origin of this receptor is a woman aged 25 to 39 in good health. CDR3: CASSAGGDMYNEQFF. In DNA form, the CDR3 reads TGTGCCAGCAGCGCCGGGGGGGACATGTACAATGAGCAGTTCTTC.